A selection of T cell receptor beta chains follows, all from one sample in a study of a mutant IDH1 vaccine in newly diagnosed glioma. Clones were sequenced by immunoSEQ multiplex PCR, and TCRdb holds only the in-frame ones, with some missing. The sample contains some 60,000 clones, about four fifths of which appear only once. These TCRs are of unknown antigen specificity. The input for sequencing was PBMCs, taken from a glioma patient whose treatment included an IDH1 peptide vaccine. Every receptor here comes from a man in his thirties or forties with glioma. The CDR3 runs from the conserved cysteine through the conserved F or W. The order of the fields is D gene, J gene, V gene, clone size, CDR3 DNA, CDR3 protein. D genes are given only for firm matches. For some rows the clone size is stated as once, few or many, or as a class when expanded; others skip it.

TRBD1	TRBJ1-6	TRBV13	NA	TGTGCCAGCAGCTTAGGGGAGGTAGGGGGCGTAAGCTCCTATAATTCACCCCCCCACTTT	CASSLGEVGGVSSYNSPPHF
TRBD1	TRBJ2-1	TRBV5-6	NA	TGTGCCAGCAGCCAACATACCCGGGGGACAGGGAAGAGGGTTGATGAGCAGTTCTTC	CASSQHTRGTGKRVDEQFF
NA	TRBJ2-1	TRBV5-6	NA	TGTGCCAGCAGCTTGAATATGGGTGGAAACTCCTACAATGAGCAGTTCTTC	CASSLNMGGNSYNEQFF
NA	TRBJ1-5	TRBV5-1	NA	TGCGCCAGCAGCTTGGAAGGGCCCGGTCAGCCCCAGCATTTT	CASSLEGPGQPQHF
NA	TRBJ2-1	TRBV11-2	NA	TGTGCCAGCAGCTTAGGGGGCGGGGTATACAATGAGCAGTTCTTC	CASSLGGGVYNEQFF
NA	TRBJ1-1	TRBV5-6	once	TGTGCCAGCAGCTTGGGGCTCATGAACACTGAAGCTTTCTTT	CASSLGLMNTEAFF
NA	TRBJ2-7	TRBV5-1	NA	TGCGCCAGCAGCTTGGCGGACAGCCCATCCTACGAGCAGTACTTC	CASSLADSPSYEQYF
NA	TRBJ2-4	TRBV19	NA	TGTGCCAGTAGCACAGGGTCGGCCAAAAACATTCAGTACTTC	CASSTGSAKNIQYF
NA	TRBJ2-1	TRBV5-1	NA	TGCGCCAGCAGCTTGGCCTTCGACAACAATGAGCAGTTCTTC	CASSLAFDNNEQFF
NA	TRBJ2-6	TRBV9	NA	TGTGCCAGCAGCGTAGCAGGCTCTGGGGCCAACGTCCTGACTTTC	CASSVAGSGANVLTF
NA	TRBJ2-6	TRBV7-9	NA	TGTGCCAGCAGCTTACCGGGACGGAGCGACTCGGGCGGGGCCAACGTCCTGACTTTC	CASSLPGRSDSGGANVLTF
NA	TRBJ1-5	TRBV25-1	NA	TGTGCCAGCAGTGAATGGAATTGGGAGCCCCAGCATTTT	CASSEWNWEPQHF
TRBD2	TRBJ2-1	TRBV4-1	NA	TGCGCCAGCAGCCAAGACCCGGGACTAGCGCTCTACAATGAGCAGTTCTTC	CASSQDPGLALYNEQFF
NA	TRBJ1-4	TRBV2	NA	TGTGCCAGCAGTGAGGGCGTTGCAACTAATGAAAAACTGTTTTTT	CASSEGVATNEKLFF
NA	TRBJ1-2	TRBV28	NA	TGTGCCAGCAACACTCTTGGGCCAGGGTCTCACTATGGCTACACCTTC	CASNTLGPGSHYGYTF
TRBD1	TRBJ2-2	TRBV11-2	NA	TGTGCCAGCAGCCCCCGACAGGGACGGGGGGAGCTGTTTTTT	CASSPRQGRGELFF
NA	TRBJ2-7	TRBV6-5	once	TGTGCCAGCAGTTCCCGCCAGGGCGAGGACGAGCAGTACTTC	CASSSRQGEDEQYF
TRBD1	TRBJ1-2	TRBV5-1	NA	TGCGCCAGTGGGGCCGGGACAGCCTATGGCTACACCTTC	CASGAGTAYGYTF
NA	TRBJ1-6	TRBV7-9	few	TGTGCCAGCAGCGTGGGCCAGTACAATTCACCCCTCCACTTT	CASSVGQYNSPLHF
NA	TRBJ2-5	TRBV5-1	NA	TGCGCCAGCAGCTTGGGGCCCGGGGGAGTAAGAGGGGAGACCCAGTACTTC	CASSLGPGGVRGETQYF
NA	TRBJ2-7	TRBV9	NA	TGTGCCAGCAGCCTCGAGCCGGGGGGACAGACTAGCGAGCAGTACTTC	CASSLEPGGQTSEQYF
TRBD1	TRBJ2-7	TRBV11-3	NA	TGTGCCAGCAGCTTAGCGGCACAGGGGTACGAGCAGTACTTC	CASSLAAQGYEQYF
NA	TRBJ1-1	TRBV5-4	NA	TGTGCCAGCAGCTCGGGGTACACTGAAGCTTTCTTT	CASSSGYTEAFF
NA	TRBJ2-7	TRBV5-6	NA	TGTGCCAGCAGCAAATGGACTGAGCAGTACTTC	CASSKWTEQYF
TRBD1	TRBJ2-5	TRBV6-6	NA	TGTGCCAGCAGAGGACAGGGGCAAGAGACCCAGTACTTC	CASRGQGQETQYF
NA	TRBJ1-1	TRBV18	NA	TGTGCCAGCTCACCAACACAGGGTACGAACACTGAAGCTTTCTTT	CASSPTQGTNTEAFF
NA	TRBJ2-7	TRBV7-9	NA	TGTGCCAGCAGCTTAGCGCGGTCTTTCGAGCAGTACTTC	CASSLARSFEQYF
NA	TRBJ1-4	TRBV5-5	NA	TGTGCCAGCAGCTTAGGTTACAGAGGGACCGCTAATGAAAAACTGTTTTTT	CASSLGYRGTANEKLFF
NA	TRBJ1-1	TRBV7-9	once	TGTGCCAGCAGCTTAGACGTGGGCATGCCTGAAGCTTTCTTT	CASSLDVGMPEAFF
NA	TRBJ2-7	TRBV11-2	NA	TGTGCCAGCAGCCCGTCCGGGCGCCCCTACGAGCAGTACTTC	CASSPSGRPYEQYF
NA	TRBJ1-1	TRBV15	NA	TGTGCCACCAGCAGAGTAACAGCGACTGGGGAAGCTTTCTTT	CATSRVTATGEAFF
TRBD1	TRBJ1-1	TRBV19	NA	TGTGCCAGTAGTGCTGACAGGGTCTCGAACACTGAAGCTTTCTTT	CASSADRVSNTEAFF
NA	TRBJ2-7	TRBV28	NA	TGTGCCAGCAGTTTAACAGTCGGCTGGGAGCAGTACTTC	CASSLTVGWEQYF
NA	TRBJ2-3	TRBV5-4	NA	TGTGCCAGCAGCTTGGGGGGGAGCACAGATACGCAGTATTTT	CASSLGGSTDTQYF
NA	TRBJ2-3	TRBV29-1	NA	TGCAGCGTTGAGTCTTTTACAGATACGCAGTATTTT	CSVESFTDTQYF
TRBD2	TRBJ2-7	TRBV10-3	NA	TGTGCCATCAGTGCGACTAGCGGGGGCTCCTACGAGCAGTACTTC	CAISATSGGSYEQYF
NA	TRBJ2-1	TRBV11-2	NA	TGTGCCAGCAGCCGGGGACGGTACAATGAGCAGTTCTTC	CASSRGRYNEQFF
NA	TRBJ1-5	TRBV6-5	NA	TGTGCCAGCAGTTACGCGGGACACAAGAATCAGCCCCAGCATTTT	CASSYAGHKNQPQHF
NA	TRBJ1-1	TRBV18	NA	TGTGCCAGCTCATCCCGACAGGAGGAACAGTTTAGGGGAGCTTTCTTT	CASSSRQEEQFRGAFF
NA	TRBJ1-1	TRBV4-1	few	TGCGCCAGCAGCCACAACACTGAAGCTTTCTTT	CASSHNTEAFF
NA	TRBJ1-2	TRBV7-2	NA	TGTGCCAGCAGCCTCCCGGGGTCCTATGGCTACACCTTC	CASSLPGSYGYTF
TRBD2	TRBJ2-1	TRBV5-4	NA	TGTGCCAGCGAGAGAGCGGGGGGACCCACCTACTCCTACAATGAGCAGTTCTTC	CASERAGGPTYSYNEQFF
NA	TRBJ2-3	TRBV4-2	NA	TGTGCCAGCAGCCAAGCGAGAGTAGATACGCAGTATTTT	CASSQARVDTQYF
NA	TRBJ2-7	TRBV6-6	NA	TGTGCCAGCAGCCACCAGTCTCCCTGGAAGTACTTC	CASSHQSPWKYF
NA	TRBJ1-2	TRBV4-1	NA	TGCGCCAGCAGCCAAGATGAAGGCAGGGACAACTATGGCTACACCTTC	CASSQDEGRDNYGYTF
NA	TRBJ2-7	TRBV7-6	NA	TGTGCCAGCAGCTTTCGGACGGACGGACCATACGAGCAGTACTTC	CASSFRTDGPYEQYF
TRBD1	TRBJ1-3	TRBV7-9	NA	TGTGCCAGCAGCTACGGGACAGGAAGCTCTGGAAACACCATATATTTT	CASSYGTGSSGNTIYF
TRBD2	TRBJ2-3	TRBV18	NA	TGTGCCAGCTCACCACCTCTAGCGGGGGGTCCAGATACGCAGTATTTT	CASSPPLAGGPDTQYF
NA	TRBJ1-2	TRBV11-2	NA	TGTGCCAGCAGCCCCCAGGGCCCACAACCTAACTATGGCTACACCTTC	CASSPQGPQPNYGYTF
NA	TRBJ2-7	TRBV7-6	NA	TGTGCCAGCAGCTTTAGACAGGACCGCGAGCAGTACTTC	CASSFRQDREQYF
NA	TRBJ1-2	TRBV4-1	NA	TGCGCCAGCAGGCTTACAGTCCTCGGTGGGAACTACACCTTC	CASRLTVLGGNYTF
NA	TRBJ1-4	TRBV4-2	NA	TGTGCCAGCAGCCAAGAATTGTTGGGGGGCCTAAAACTGTTTTTT	CASSQELLGGLKLFF
NA	TRBJ1-1	TRBV29-1	many	TGCAGCGCCGCCGAACAGGGATTTAAAGCTTTCTTT	CSAAEQGFKAFF